This paragraph covers one TCR beta chain sequence. PCR was performed a second time for roughly 6 to 12 cycles using a sample-barcoded 5' primer and a J-beta primer mix. One entry per CDR3 protein, called by TCRdb with MiXCR from the 5' RACE reads. The repertoire holds some 1.4 million distinct CDR3 sequences, with approximately 38% as singletons. The sample belongs to a study of blood T cells in healthy people across ages. Trimming left V 1 base short and J 1 base short, with 14 bases between. CDR3 length equals 17 residues. Germline values: CDR1 PRHDT, CDR2 FYEKMQ (reference sequence). This rearrangement joins TRBV13 to TRBJ1-5; D is unresolved. This TCR derives from a woman aged 18-30 years in good health. The specimen sequenced was blood. The CDR3 DNA is TGTGCCAGCAGCTTAGAGGTGGAGCCCTACAGCAATCAGCCCCAGCATTTT. Translation gives CASSLEVEPYSNQPQHF.